This T cell receptor beta chain stems from a study of beta chain features in type 1 diabetes. The wider study: Sorted cells from all samples, numbering over 85,000,000, were examined.

This clone was found a few times. Its specificity is unknown. Study findings and constraints: Overrepresentation of cells with high TCR expression could result from cDNA sequencing. A greater similarity of naive, central memory and Treg TCRB repertoires was seen among patients than among healthy donors. For Type 1 diabetes patients, all four CD4+ subsets carried TCRB CDR3s that were moderately but significantly shorter. A PCR bias possibly favoring shorter templates would apply equally to patients and controls.

Sequencing targeted expressed TCRB transcripts, as all isolated RNA had been reverse transcribed. Generated by immunoSEQ multiplex PCR, the TCRdb table keeps only in-frame clones and is missing some. In the table there are approximately 250,000 clones, roughly a tenth of which are singletons. Sequenced input: naive CD4+ T cells from blood. This receptor was obtained from a man aged 30 to 45 with type 1 diabetes.

This chain's CDR3 is CAGRGTAGVLFF. In nucleotides, the CDR3 is TGTGCCGGGCGGGGGACAGCGGGGGTTCTGTTCTTC. V usage is TRBV2 and J usage is TRBJ2-1; the D gene is possibly TRBD2 (8 bases). Trimming left V 11 bases short and J 15 bases short, with 23 bases between. CDR3 length: 12 amino acids. Germline CDR1 and CDR2: SNHLY and FYNNEI.